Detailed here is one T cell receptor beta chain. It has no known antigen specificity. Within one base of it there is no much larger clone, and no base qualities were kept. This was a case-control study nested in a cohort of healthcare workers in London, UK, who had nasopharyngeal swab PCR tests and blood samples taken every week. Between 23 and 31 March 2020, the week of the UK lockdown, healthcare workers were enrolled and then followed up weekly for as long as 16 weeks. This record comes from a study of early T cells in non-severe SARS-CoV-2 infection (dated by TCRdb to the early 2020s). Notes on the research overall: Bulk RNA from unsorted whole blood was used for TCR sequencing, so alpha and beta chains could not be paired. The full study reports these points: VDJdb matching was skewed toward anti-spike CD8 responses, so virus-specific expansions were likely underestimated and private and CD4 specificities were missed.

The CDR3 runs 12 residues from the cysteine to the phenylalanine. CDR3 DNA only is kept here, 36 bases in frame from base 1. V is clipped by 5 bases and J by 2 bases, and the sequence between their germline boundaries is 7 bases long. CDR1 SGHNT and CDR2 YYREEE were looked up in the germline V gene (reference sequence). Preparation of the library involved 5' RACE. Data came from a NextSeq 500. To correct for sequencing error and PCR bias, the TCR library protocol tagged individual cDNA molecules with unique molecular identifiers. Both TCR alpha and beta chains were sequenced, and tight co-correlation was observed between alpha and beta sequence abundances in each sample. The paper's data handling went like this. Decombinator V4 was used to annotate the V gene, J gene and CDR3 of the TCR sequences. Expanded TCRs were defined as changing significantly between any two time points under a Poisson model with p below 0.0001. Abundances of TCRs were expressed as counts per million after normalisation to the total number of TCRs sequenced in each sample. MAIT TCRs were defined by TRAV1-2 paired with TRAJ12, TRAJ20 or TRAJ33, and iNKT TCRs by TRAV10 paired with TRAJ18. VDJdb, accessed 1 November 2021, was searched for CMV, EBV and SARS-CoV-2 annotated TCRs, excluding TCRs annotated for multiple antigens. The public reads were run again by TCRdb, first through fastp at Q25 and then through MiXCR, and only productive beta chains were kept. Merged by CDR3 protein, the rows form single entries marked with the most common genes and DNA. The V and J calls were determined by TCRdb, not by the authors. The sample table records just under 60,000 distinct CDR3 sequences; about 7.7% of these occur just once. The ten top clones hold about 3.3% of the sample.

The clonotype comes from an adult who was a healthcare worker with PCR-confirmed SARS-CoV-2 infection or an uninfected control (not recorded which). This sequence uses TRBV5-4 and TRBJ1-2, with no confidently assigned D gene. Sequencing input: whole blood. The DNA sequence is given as TGTGCCAGCAGTTCGGGAAACTATGGCTACACCTTC. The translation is CASSSGNYGYTF.